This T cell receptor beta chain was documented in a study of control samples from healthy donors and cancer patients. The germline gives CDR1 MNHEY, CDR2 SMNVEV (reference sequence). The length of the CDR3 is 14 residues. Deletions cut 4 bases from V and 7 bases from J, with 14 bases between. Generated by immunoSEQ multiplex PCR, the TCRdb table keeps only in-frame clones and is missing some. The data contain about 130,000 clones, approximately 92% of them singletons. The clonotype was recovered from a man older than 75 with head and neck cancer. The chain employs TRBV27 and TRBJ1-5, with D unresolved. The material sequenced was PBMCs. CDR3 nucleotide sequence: TGTGCCAGCAGTTCCGCCCAAAGAGGGCAGCCCCAGCATTTT. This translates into CASSSAQRGQPQHF.